Reported below is one T cell receptor (beta chain). The antigen remains unidentified. Data came from immunoSEQ multiplex PCR; TCRdb stores just in-frame clones and leaves some out. The sample has about 7,000 clones, roughly 90% seen once. These data originate in a study of T cells in lung cancer brain metastases. Study details: Between primary and metastasis resection, about 90% of the roughly 20 patients were untreated. Study-wide points: Unique productive clones were significantly fewer in brain metastases: median 1540 versus 4551. FFPE DNA fragmentation may have prevented retrieving the complete T cell repertoire. Paired lesions shared few clones; most were lesion-specific (mean Morisita approximately 0.22).

The specimen sequenced was tumor tissue from the primary lung tumor. This sequence originates from a man aged 50 to 59 with non-small cell lung cancer.

Here the CDR3 DNA reads TGCGCCAGCAGCCAAGATTCCGGACAGGGTTCAGATACGCAGTATTTT. Its protein is CASSQDSGQGSDTQYF. The chain recombines TRBV4-3 with TRBJ2-3; 8 bases align to TRBD1. Germline CDR1 is LGHNA and CDR2 is YSLEER. The CDR3 runs 16 residues. The V gene end was trimmed by 0 bases and the J gene end by 4 bases; junction bases not matched to a gene: 6.